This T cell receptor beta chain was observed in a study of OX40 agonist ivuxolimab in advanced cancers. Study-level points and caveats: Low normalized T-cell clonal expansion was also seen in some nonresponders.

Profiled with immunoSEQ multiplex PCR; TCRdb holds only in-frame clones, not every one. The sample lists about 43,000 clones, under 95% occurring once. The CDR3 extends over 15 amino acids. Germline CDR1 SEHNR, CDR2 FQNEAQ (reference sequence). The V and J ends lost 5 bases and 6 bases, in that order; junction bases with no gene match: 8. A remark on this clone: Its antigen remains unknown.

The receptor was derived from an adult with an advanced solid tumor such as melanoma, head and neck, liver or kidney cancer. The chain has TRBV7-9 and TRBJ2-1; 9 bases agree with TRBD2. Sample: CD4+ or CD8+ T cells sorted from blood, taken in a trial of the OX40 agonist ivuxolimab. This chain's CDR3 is CASSPGLAIFNEQFF. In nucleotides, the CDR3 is TGTGCCAGCAGCCCTGGACTAGCGATCTTCAATGAGCAGTTCTTC.